The entry below gives a single TCR beta chain sequence along with its context. Its target is not known. Assay used: immunoSEQ multiplex PCR; TCRdb lists only in-frame clones, some missing. Of 150,000 to 200,000 clones in the sample, just under 90% are singletons; the top ten hold about 6.1%. This sample is part of a study of T cell responses to AZD1222 COVID-19 vaccine. The study's findings and limits: Sampling captured repertoires only after the peak T cell response. Regions left unmutated in variants are reportedly the target of nearly half of spike-specific TCRs.

V lost 4 bases and J lost 2; bases outside the gene matches: 5. CDR3 length: 14 residues. Germline CDR1 is SGHTA and CDR2 is FQGNSA. The chain has TRBV7-2 and TRBJ2-7; 7 bases map to TRBD2. The sequence derives from an adult in good health. The sequencing here drew on peripheral blood, taken on day 0 of AZD1222 vaccination. CDR3 loop: CASSSTGGPYEQYF. CDR3 in DNA: TGTGCCAGCAGCTCCACGGGAGGACCCTACGAGCAGTACTTC.